The present T cell receptor (beta chain) was sequenced within a study of cytomegalovirus exposure and HLA in healthy donors. Trimming cost V 1 base and J 4 bases, with 13 bases left between them. The CDR3 runs to 15 residues. Germline V gene data show CDR1 as LGHNA and CDR2 as YNFKEQ. The repertoire was sequenced with immunoSEQ multiplex PCR; TCRdb's copy has only in-frame clones and lacks some. Counted here are more than 250,000 clones, approximately 86% occurring once; the ten biggest clones make up 1% to 1.5%. The chain uses TRBV4-2 and TRBJ2-5; D perhaps matches TRBD2 (5 bases). Sequencing was performed on PBMCs. The clonotype originates from a woman aged 25 to 39 in good health and CMV-seropositive. In nucleotides, the CDR3 is TGTGCCAGCAGCCAAGGTGAGGGTTCGGGAGAGACCCAGTACTTC. This encodes CASSQGEGSGETQYF.